These 24 T cell receptor beta chains came from one sample sequenced in a study of type 1 regulatory T cells. No antigens are known for them. TCRdb fed the reads into MiXCR, producing one record per CDR3 protein. The data show fewer than 75,000 distinct CDR3 sequences, around 49% seen once. The sequenced sample was cultured non-Tr1 T cells, either the whole culture or a sorted T cell fraction (not recorded which). The receptor source for this set is a human donor in good health.

The chain recombines TRBV7-8 with TRBJ2-2; D is possibly TRBD1 (5 bases). Between the trimmed V and J ends, which lost 7 bases and 8 bases, there was a span of 14 bases. CDR3 length equals 13 residues. Germline V gives CDR1 SGHVS, CDR2 FQNEAQ. This CDR3 is CASTPFRAGELFF. The CDR3 nucleotides read TGTGCCAGCACACCCTTCAGGGCTGGGGAGCTGTTTTTT.

The chain employs TRBV5-4 and TRBJ2-1; TRBD1 might be the D (6 bases). The V end lost 4 bases, the J end lost 4 bases, and 18 bases lay between the germline ends. This CDR3 is built from 16 residues. Germline V gene data show CDR1 as SGHNT and CDR2 as YYREEE (reference sequence). CDR3 nucleotides: TGTGCCAGCAGCCCACCGGATCAGGGGAAATACAATGAGCAGTTCTTC. This codes for CASSPPDQGKYNEQFF.

This chain uses TRBV15 with TRBJ1-2; D not certain. Trimming stripped 6 bases from V and 3 bases from J, with 11 bases between. This CDR3 has 13 residues. The V gene's germline CDR1 is LNHNV and CDR2 YYDKDF (reference sequence). CDR3 sequence: CATSLSGDYGYTF. The CDR3, as DNA: TGTGCCACCAGTCTTAGCGGCGACTATGGCTACACCTTC.

V and J are TRBV28 and TRBJ2-7; unclear D gene. The CDR3 is made up of 15 amino acids. Trimming cost V 4 bases and J 0 bases, with 13 bases left between them. Germline CDR1 MDHEN, CDR2 SYDVKM. For the CDR3, the DNA is TGTGCCAGCAGTTCCTCCAGTTCTCACTCCTACGAGCAGTACTTC. It is translated as CASSSSSSHSYEQYF.

The rearrangement joins TRBV9 to TRBJ1-5, with D tentatively TRBD1 (6 bases). Germline values: CDR1 SGDLS, CDR2 YYNGEE. The CDR3 loop spans 15 amino acids. Trimming pared 0 bases from V and 4 bases from J, leaving 11 bases between. CDR3 region: CASSVAGQPNQPQHF. CDR3 nucleotide sequence: TGTGCCAGCAGCGTAGCTGGACAGCCAAATCAGCCCCAGCATTTT.

The chain combines TRBV15 with TRBJ2-3, with unresolved D. Germline CDR1 and CDR2: LNHNV and YYDKDF (reference sequence). CDR3 length: 14 amino acids. V was pared by 0 bases and J by 2 bases, with 6 bases between. The CDR3 loop is CATSRDLDTDTQYF. The CDR3 DNA sequence: TGTGCCACCAGCAGAGATCTGGACACAGATACGCAGTATTTT.

This clonotype was counted between two and nine times. The chain recombines TRBV5-1 with TRBJ2-6; 8 positions match TRBD1. Germline V gene data show CDR1 as SGHRS and CDR2 as YFSETQ. The CDR3 has 15 residues. V dropped 4 bases and J dropped 3; count of bases not matched to a gene: 3. The CDR3 DNA reads TGCGCCAGCAGCAAGACAGGGGATGGGGCCAACGTCCTGACTTTC. This encodes CASSKTGDGANVLTF.

This clonotype showed up just a few times. The chain combines TRBV20-1 with TRBJ2-4; 13 bases are a match to TRBD2. The CDR3 spans 15 residues. Germline CDR1 DFQATT, CDR2 SNEGSKA (reference sequence). The V segment lost 6 bases and the J segment 4 bases; nucleotides outside the gene matches: 6. The CDR3 nucleotides are TGCAGTGCCACCGGGGGACTAGCGGGGAAAAACATTCAGTACTTC. It encodes CSATGGLAGKNIQYF.

The chain is built from TRBV12-3 or TRBV12-4 and TRBJ2-1, with D perhaps assigned TRBD1 or TRBD2 (5 bases each). Between the trimmed V and J ends, which lost 6 bases and 4 bases, there was a span of 10 bases. This CDR3 contains 13 residues. The CDR3 loop is CASSGTAYNEQFF. Written as DNA, the CDR3 is TGTGCCAGCAGCGGGACCGCTTACAATGAGCAGTTCTTC.

On this clonotype: A junction boundary mismatches the germline segment, possibly from a read error. The chain has TRBV12-3 or TRBV12-4 and TRBJ1-2, with a tentative D call TRBD1 (5 bases). The CDR3 length is 12 residues. The CDR3 DNA follows: TGTGCCAGCAGTACCGACAGCGGCGATCAGGACTTC. It translates to CASSTDSGDQDF.

A few counts support this clonotype. The chain uses TRBV11-3 and TRBJ2-3; 10 bases fit TRBD2. The CDR3 has 16 amino acids. V dropped 0 bases and J dropped 4; count of bases not matched to a gene: 4. CDR1 is SGHNT and CDR2 is YENEEA in the germline V gene. CDR3 sequence: CASSLEERGGSDTQYF. The CDR3 DNA reads as TGTGCCAGCAGCTTAGAGGAGCGGGGGGGGTCAGATACGCAGTATTTT. Based on the CDR3 plus reference TRBV11-3 and TRBJ2-3, the full variable domain is EAGVVQSPRYKIIEKKQPVAFWCNPISGHNTLYWYLQNLGQGPELLIRYENEEAVDDSQLPKDRFSAERLKGVDSTLKIQPAELGDSAVYLCASSLEERGGSDTQYFGPGTRLTVL.

The chain links TRBV6-5 to TRBJ2-1; TRBD1 might be the D (6 bases). The germline gives CDR1 MNHEY, CDR2 SVGAGI. The CDR3 sequence is 16 residues long. V was trimmed by 4 bases and J by 4 bases, leaving 17 bases between them. In DNA, the CDR3 is TGTGCCAGCAGTTCCGTCGACAGGCCATTATACAATGAGCAGTTCTTC. This translates into CASSSVDRPLYNEQFF.

This chain links TRBV19 with TRBJ2-5; D is ambiguous. Trimming shortened V by 9 bases and J by 5 bases, and 22 bases separated the two germline ends. CDR1 is LNHDA, CDR2 SQIVND, per germline (reference sequence). This CDR3 contains 15 residues. The CDR3 is CASSEVLSVVETQYF. The DNA of the CDR3 is TGTGCCAGCAGTGAGGTTTTGAGCGTGGTGGAGACCCAGTACTTC.

The chain uses TRBV5-1 and TRBJ2-1; the D is unclear. The germline V gene has CDR1 SGHRS and CDR2 YFSETQ. There are 14 residues in the CDR3. Trimming took 7 bases from V and 8 from J, leaving 19 bases between them. CDR3 protein: CASGPPAERHEQFF. CDR3 nucleotides: TGCGCCAGCGGGCCTCCGGCCGAGAGACATGAGCAGTTCTTC.

The J gene is TRBJ2-2, the V gene TRBV6-1, with D possibly being TRBD1 (5 bases). CDR3 length equals 15 residues. Trimming left V 7 bases short and J 4 bases short, with 16 bases between. Germline V gene data show CDR1 as MNHNS and CDR2 as SASEGT. In DNA, the CDR3 is TGTGCCAGCACGCAGGACATCGGATTCACCGGGGAGCTGTTTTTT. This gives the protein CASTQDIGFTGELFF.

The rearrangement uses TRBV6-6 and TRBJ2-1; 7 bases match TRBD2. V trimming: 4 bases; J trimming: 4 bases; junction bases outside the gene matches: 4. Germline CDR1 reads MNHNY; CDR2 reads SVGAGI (reference sequence). This CDR3 is 14 amino acids long. The CDR3 DNA reads TGTGCCAGCAGTTCGGTGGGGGGGTACAATGAGCAGTTCTTC. Its protein is CASSSVGGYNEQFF.

The J gene is TRBJ1-2, the V gene TRBV3-1; the D is unclear. Germline CDR1 LGHDT, CDR2 YNNKEL (reference sequence). The CDR3 totals 15 residues. With 0 bases removed from V and 4 bases from J, the gap between germline ends came to 12 bases. This CDR3 is CASSQEFRPLYGYTF. DNA for the CDR3: TGTGCCAGCAGCCAAGAGTTCCGACCGCTCTATGGCTACACCTTC.

This clonotype was seen only a few times. The V and J genes are TRBV5-6 and TRBJ2-7, with TRBD1 matching 9 bases. The length of the CDR3 is 15 residues. Germline CDR1 is SGHDT and CDR2 is YYEEEE. The trim removed 1 base at V and 5 bases at J, leaving 7 bases unmatched. The CDR3 coding sequence is TGTGCCAGCAGCTTGACCGGGACAGGGCACCACGAGCAGTACTTC. Translation gives CASSLTGTGHHEQYF.

This chain connects TRBV18 to TRBJ2-1, with TRBD2 matching over 9 bases. This CDR3 has 15 amino acids. Trimming at V came to 0 bases and at J to 7 bases, leaving 4 bases not matched to a gene. Per the germline V gene, CDR1 is KGHSH and CDR2 is LQKENI. CDR3 bases: TGTGCCAGCTCACCACCGCGGGGGGGCAAGAATGAGCAGTTCTTC. Protein product: CASSPPRGGKNEQFF.

The chain links TRBV27 to TRBJ1-2; 9 positions match TRBD1. This CDR3 spans 15 amino acids. Germline V lookup: CDR1 MNHEY, CDR2 SMNVEV (reference sequence). Trimming took 6 bases from V and 3 from J; bases not matched to a gene: 8. The CDR3 loop is CASRRTGGYDYGYTF. CDR3 bases: TGTGCCAGCAGACGCACAGGGGGCTATGACTATGGCTACACCTTC.

This clonotype was seen only a few times. The J gene is TRBJ1-1, the V gene TRBV12-3 or TRBV12-4; D is ambiguous. Trimming cost V 3 bases and J 4 bases, with 9 bases left between them. CDR3 size: 13 residues. The CDR3 nucleotides are TGTGCCAGCAGTTTTATTGGGCGCACTGAAGCTTTCTTT. The encoded protein is CASSFIGRTEAFF.

V usage is TRBV20-1 and J usage is TRBJ1-3; D perhaps matches TRBD1 (5 bases). The CDR3 has 13 amino acids. The ends were cut back, 5 bases at V and 0 bases at J, with 8 bases in the middle. Germline assignment: CDR1 DFQATT and CDR2 SNEGSKA (reference sequence). This CDR3 reads CSAPTASGNTIYF. As DNA, the CDR3 is TGCAGTGCTCCGACAGCCTCTGGAAACACCATATATTTT.

The V gene is TRBV7-2, the J gene TRBJ2-5; 8 bases agree with TRBD2. This CDR3 has 16 residues. V shed 5 bases, J shed 1 base, and the junction held 9 bases outside the gene matches. Looked up from germline, CDR1 is SGHTA and CDR2 is FQGNSA. The CDR3 DNA reads as TGTGCCAGCAGCCCCCGACTAGCGCTCCTCCAAGAGACCCAGTACTTC. This encodes CASSPRLALLQETQYF.

The rearrangement joins TRBV20-1 to TRBJ2-3; D gene uncertain. The CDR3 is 14 residues long. The V end was cut by 5 bases, the J end by 4 bases, with 16 bases between. Germline assignment: CDR1 DFQATT and CDR2 SNEGSKA (reference sequence). The CDR3 nucleotides are TGCAGTGCTCACCCGCTAGTCTATCCAGATACGCAGTATTTT. It translates to CSAHPLVYPDTQYF.